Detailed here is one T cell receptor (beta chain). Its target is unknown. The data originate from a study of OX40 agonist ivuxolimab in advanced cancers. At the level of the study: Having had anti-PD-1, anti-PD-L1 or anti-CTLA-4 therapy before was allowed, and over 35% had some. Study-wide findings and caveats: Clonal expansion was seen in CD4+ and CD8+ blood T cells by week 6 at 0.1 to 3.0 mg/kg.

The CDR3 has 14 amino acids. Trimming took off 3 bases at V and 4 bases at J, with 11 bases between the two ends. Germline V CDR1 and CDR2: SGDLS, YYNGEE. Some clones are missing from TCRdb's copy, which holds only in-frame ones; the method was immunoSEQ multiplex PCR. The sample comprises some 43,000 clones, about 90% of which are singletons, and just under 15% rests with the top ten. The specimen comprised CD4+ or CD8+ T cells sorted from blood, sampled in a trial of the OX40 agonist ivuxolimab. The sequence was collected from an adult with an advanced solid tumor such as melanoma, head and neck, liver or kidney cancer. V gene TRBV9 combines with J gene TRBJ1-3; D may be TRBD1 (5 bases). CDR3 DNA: TGTGCCAGCAGCGCAACCGGGGGAGGAAACACCATATATTTT. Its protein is CASSATGGGNTIYF.